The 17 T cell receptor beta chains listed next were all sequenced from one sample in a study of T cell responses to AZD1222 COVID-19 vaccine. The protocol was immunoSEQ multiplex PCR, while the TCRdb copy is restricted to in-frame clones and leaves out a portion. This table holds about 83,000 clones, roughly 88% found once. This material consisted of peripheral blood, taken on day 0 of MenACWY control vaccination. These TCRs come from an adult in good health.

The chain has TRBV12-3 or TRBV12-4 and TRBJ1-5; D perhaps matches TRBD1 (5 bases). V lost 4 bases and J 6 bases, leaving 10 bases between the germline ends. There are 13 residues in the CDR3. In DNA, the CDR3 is TGTGCCAGCAGTTCCGGGGGGAGTCAGCCCCAGCATTTT. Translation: CASSSGGSQPQHF.

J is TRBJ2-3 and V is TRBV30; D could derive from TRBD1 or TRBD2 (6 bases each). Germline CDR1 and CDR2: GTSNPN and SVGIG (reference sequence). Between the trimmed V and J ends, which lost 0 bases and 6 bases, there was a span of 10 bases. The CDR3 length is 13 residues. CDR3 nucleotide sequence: TGTGCCTGGAGTGTAGGGGGGTCCGATACGCAGTATTTT. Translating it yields CAWSVGGSDTQYF.

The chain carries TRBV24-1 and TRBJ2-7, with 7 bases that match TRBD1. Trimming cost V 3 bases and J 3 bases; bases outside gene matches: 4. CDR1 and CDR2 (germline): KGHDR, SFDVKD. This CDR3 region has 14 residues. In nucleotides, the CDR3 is TGTGCCACCAGTGATCCCCGACAGGGCTACGAGCAGTACTTC. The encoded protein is CATSDPRQGYEQYF.

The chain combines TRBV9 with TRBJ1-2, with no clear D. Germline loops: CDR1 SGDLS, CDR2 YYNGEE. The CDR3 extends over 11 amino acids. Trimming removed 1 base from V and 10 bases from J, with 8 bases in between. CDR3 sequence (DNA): TGTGCCAGCAGCGTAAGGACGGACTACACCTTC. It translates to CASSVRTDYTF.

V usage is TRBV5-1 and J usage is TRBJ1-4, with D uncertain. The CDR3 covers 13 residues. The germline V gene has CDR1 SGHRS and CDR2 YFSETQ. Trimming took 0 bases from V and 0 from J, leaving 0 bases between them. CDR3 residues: CASSLATNEKLFF. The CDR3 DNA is TGCGCCAGCAGCTTGGCAACTAATGAAAAACTGTTTTTT.

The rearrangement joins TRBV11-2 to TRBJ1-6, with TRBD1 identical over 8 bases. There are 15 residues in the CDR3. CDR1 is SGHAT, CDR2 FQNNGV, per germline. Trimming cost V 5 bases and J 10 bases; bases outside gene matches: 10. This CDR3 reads CASSARQGRGSPLHF. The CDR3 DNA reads TGTGCCAGCAGCGCCCGACAGGGGAGGGGATCACCCCTCCACTTT.

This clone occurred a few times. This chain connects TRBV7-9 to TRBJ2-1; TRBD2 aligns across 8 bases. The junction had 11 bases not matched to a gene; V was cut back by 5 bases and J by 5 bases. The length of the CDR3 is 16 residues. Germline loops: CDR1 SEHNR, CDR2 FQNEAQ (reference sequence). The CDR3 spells CASSPPDSGKNNEQFF. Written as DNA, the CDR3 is TGTGCCAGCAGCCCCCCGGATAGCGGGAAAAACAATGAGCAGTTCTTC.

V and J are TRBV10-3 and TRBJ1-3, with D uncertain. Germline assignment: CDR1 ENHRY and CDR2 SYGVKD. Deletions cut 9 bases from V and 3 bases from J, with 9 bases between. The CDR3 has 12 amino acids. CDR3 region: CAITSGGNTIYF. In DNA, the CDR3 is TGTGCCATAACGTCGGGTGGAAACACCATATATTTT.

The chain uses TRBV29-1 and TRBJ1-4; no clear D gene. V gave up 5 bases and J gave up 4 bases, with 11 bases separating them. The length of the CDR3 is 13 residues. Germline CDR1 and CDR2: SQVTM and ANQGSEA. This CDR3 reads CSVYDGINEKLFF. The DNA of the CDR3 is TGCAGCGTTTATGACGGAATTAATGAAAAACTGTTTTTT.

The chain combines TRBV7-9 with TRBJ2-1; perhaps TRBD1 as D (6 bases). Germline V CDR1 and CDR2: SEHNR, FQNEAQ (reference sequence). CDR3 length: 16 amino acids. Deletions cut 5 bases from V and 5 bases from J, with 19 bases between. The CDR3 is CASSPRPLGQNNEQFF. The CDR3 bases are TGTGCCAGCAGCCCAAGGCCACTCGGACAGAACAATGAGCAGTTCTTC.

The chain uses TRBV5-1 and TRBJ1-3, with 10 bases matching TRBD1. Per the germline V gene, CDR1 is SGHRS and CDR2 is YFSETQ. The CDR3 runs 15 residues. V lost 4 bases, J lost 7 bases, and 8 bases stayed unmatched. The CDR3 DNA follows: TGCGCCAGCAGCGACCTGACAGGGGGCCAGAACACCATATATTTT. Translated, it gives CASSDLTGGQNTIYF.

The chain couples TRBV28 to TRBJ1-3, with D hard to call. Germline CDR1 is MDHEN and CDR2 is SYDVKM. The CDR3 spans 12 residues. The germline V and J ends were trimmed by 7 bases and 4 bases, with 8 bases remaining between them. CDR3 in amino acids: CASKGGGNTIYF. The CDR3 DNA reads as TGTGCCAGCAAAGGAGGCGGAAACACCATATATTTT.

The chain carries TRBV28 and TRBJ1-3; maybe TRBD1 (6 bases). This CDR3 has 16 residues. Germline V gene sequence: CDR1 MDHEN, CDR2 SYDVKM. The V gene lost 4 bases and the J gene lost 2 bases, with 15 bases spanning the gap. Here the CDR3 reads CASSSPQGHPGNTIYF. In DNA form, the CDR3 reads TGTGCCAGCAGTTCCCCTCAGGGGCACCCTGGAAACACCATATATTTT.

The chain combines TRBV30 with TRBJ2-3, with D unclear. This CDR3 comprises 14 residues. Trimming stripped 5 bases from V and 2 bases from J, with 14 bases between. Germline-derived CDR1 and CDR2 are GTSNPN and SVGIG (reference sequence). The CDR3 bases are TGTGCCTGGGGGTCTATTCCTCTCACAGATACGCAGTATTTT. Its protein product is CAWGSIPLTDTQYF.

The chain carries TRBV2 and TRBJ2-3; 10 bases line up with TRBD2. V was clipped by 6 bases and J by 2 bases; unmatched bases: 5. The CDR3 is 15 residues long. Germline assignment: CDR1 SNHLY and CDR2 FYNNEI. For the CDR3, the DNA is TGTGCCAGCAGCGAACTAGCGGGACACACAGATACGCAGTATTTT. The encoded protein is CASSELAGHTDTQYF.

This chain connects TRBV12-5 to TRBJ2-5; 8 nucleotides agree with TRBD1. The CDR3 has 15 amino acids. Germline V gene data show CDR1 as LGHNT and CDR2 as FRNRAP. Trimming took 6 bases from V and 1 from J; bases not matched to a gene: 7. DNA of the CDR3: TGTGCTAGTGGACGTTCGACAGGGGCCCAAGAGACCCAGTACTTC. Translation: CASGRSTGAQETQYF.

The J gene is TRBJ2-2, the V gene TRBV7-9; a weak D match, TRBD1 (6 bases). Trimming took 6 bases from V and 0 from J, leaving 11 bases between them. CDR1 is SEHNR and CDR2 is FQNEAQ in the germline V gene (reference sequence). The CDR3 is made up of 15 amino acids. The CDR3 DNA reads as TGTGCCAGCAGGGTAGGGACATCGAACACCGGGGAGCTGTTTTTT. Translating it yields CASRVGTSNTGELFF.